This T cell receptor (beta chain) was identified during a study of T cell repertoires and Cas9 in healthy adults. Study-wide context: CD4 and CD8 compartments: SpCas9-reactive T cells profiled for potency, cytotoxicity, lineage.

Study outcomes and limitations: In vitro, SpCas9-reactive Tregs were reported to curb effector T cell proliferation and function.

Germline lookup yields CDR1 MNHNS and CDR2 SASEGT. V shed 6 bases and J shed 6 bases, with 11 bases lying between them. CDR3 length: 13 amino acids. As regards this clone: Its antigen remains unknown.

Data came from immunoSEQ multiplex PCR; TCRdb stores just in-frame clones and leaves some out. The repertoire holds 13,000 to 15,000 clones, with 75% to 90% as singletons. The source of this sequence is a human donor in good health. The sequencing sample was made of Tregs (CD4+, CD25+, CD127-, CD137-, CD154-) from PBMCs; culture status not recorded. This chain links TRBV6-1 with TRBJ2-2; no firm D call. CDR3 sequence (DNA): TGTGCCAGCAGACCTCCTAGGGCCGGGGAGCTGTTTTTT. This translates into CASRPPRAGELFF.